These 31 T cell receptor beta chains originate from one sample sequenced in a study of beta chain features in type 1 diabetes (dated by TCRdb to the late 2010s). Library prep was done by the immunoSEQ multiplex PCR assay. The entire isolated RNA was reverse transcribed using the High Capacity cDNA Reverse Transcription Kit, and thus expressed TCRB transcripts were sequenced. The table was pulled from immuneACCESS by TCRdb, which kept in-frame rearrangements only. Such tables lose some clones; where checked, under half of the loss comes from unresolved V genes, and the rest has no known cause. This sample holds hundreds of thousands of clones; around 15% were observed only once. About 0.087% of the sample belongs to the ten largest clones. Sequenced: naive CD4+ T cells from blood. The cell subset or site label, as the study defines it: true naive CD4+ T cells. The receptors originated from a man between 18 and 29 years old in good health.

The chain links TRBV5-4 to TRBJ2-3; 7 positions match TRBD2. V dropped 0 bases and J dropped 0; count of bases not matched to a gene: 7. CDR1 and CDR2 (germline): SGHNT, YYREEE (reference sequence). This CDR3 contains 17 residues. The CDR3 sequence: CASSLAGLAASTDTQYF. The CDR3 coding sequence is TGTGCCAGCAGCTTGGCCGGCCTAGCGGCGAGCACAGATACGCAGTATTTT. Using reference TRBV5-4 and TRBJ2-3 for the parts outside the CDR3, the full variable domain is ETGVTQSPTHLIKTRGQQVTLRCSSQSGHNTVSWYQQALGQGPQFIFQYYREEENGRGNFPPRFSGLQFPNYSSELNVNALELDDSALYLCASSLAGLAASTDTQYFGPGTRLTVL.

V usage is TRBV9 and J usage is TRBJ1-2; the match to TRBD1 covers 9 bases. The trim removed 3 bases at V and 1 base at J, leaving 4 bases unmatched. From germline, CDR1 is SGDLS and CDR2 YYNGEE. The CDR3 spans 15 residues. CDR3 sequence (DNA): TGTGCCAGCAGCGCTAGACAGGGGGTTAACTATGGCTACACCTTC. Its protein is CASSARQGVNYGYTF.

This clone was detected a few times. J is TRBJ2-1 and V is TRBV11-3; D gene ambiguous. In germline, CDR1 is SGHNT, CDR2 YENEEA. This CDR3 is built from 15 residues. V was clipped by 0 bases and J by 9 bases, with 15 bases between them. CDR3 in amino acids: CASSLDSSRVSEQFF. In DNA, the CDR3 is TGTGCCAGCAGCTTAGATAGTAGTAGGGTCAGTGAGCAGTTCTTC.

This clone was counted only a few times. This chain connects TRBV28 to TRBJ1-1; 7 bases fit TRBD1. Trimming at V came to 4 bases and at J to 4 bases, leaving 15 bases not matched to a gene. Per germline, CDR1 MDHEN and CDR2 SYDVKM. The CDR3 is 17 residues long. This CDR3 is CASSSPGGGSWGTEAFF. In DNA, the CDR3 is TGTGCCAGCAGTTCCCCAGGAGGGGGCAGCTGGGGCACTGAAGCTTTCTTT.

The CDR3 DNA reads as TGTGCCAGCAGTGAATCCGGGACAGGGAATGGCTACACCTTC. Translated: CASSESGTGNGYTF. The rearrangement uses TRBV28 and TRBJ1-2, with 9 bases that match TRBD1. The CDR3 extends over 14 amino acids. Germline assignment: CDR1 MDHEN and CDR2 SYDVKM. V shed 5 bases, J shed 6 bases, and the junction held 7 bases outside the gene matches.

The rearrangement links TRBV14 to TRBJ2-7; 8 bases fit TRBD2. Trimming took 4 bases from V and 2 from J; bases not matched to a gene: 7. Germline V gene sequence: CDR1 SGHDN, CDR2 FVKESK. CDR3 length: 15 amino acids. CDR3 DNA sequence: TGTGCCAGCAGCCTACGCGGGGGGATTCCCTACGAGCAGTACTTC. Translated, it gives CASSLRGGIPYEQYF.

The J gene is TRBJ2-7, the V gene TRBV27, with D maybe TRBD1 (5 bases). This CDR3 spans 16 amino acids. CDR1 is MNHEY and CDR2 is SMNVEV in the germline V gene (reference sequence). The V and J ends lost 2 bases and 3 bases respectively, with 17 bases between them. CDR3 protein: CASSLSKNRSYYEQYF. The CDR3, as DNA: TGTGCCAGCAGTTTAAGTAAGAACAGGAGCTACTACGAGCAGTACTTC.

This chain uses TRBV4-1 with TRBJ2-7, with 9 bases fitting TRBD2. The J segment lost 1 base and the V segment lost 6 bases, leaving 10 bases of the junction unmatched. Germline V gene data show CDR1 as MGHRA and CDR2 as YSYEKL. CDR3 size: 16 residues. In nucleotides, the CDR3 is TGCGCCAGCAGGATCTTCTCGACTAGCGGTTCCTACGAGCAGTACTTC. This sequence encodes CASRIFSTSGSYEQYF.

This clone was counted between two and nine times. The chain combines TRBV11-2 with TRBJ2-5; 7 nucleotides line up with TRBD2. V gave up 1 base and J gave up 4 bases; unmatched junction bases: 6. This CDR3 has 15 amino acids. Germline V gives CDR1 SGHAT, CDR2 FQNNGV. DNA for the CDR3: TGTGCCAGCAGCTTAGTAACTAGCGTCCTAGAGACCCAGTACTTC. Translated, it gives CASSLVTSVLETQYF.

This clone showed up just a few times. The V gene is TRBV18, the J gene TRBJ2-1; D remains unclear. The V gene's germline CDR1 is KGHSH and CDR2 LQKENI. Trimming cost V 4 bases and J 8 bases, with 12 bases left between them. The CDR3 covers 13 residues. The CDR3 region is CASSLSRLDEQFF. The CDR3 nucleotides read TGTGCCAGCTCACTCTCACGTCTTGATGAGCAGTTCTTC. Full variable domain (outside the CDR3, taken from reference TRBV18 and TRBJ2-1): NAGVMQNPRHLVRRRGQEARLRCSPMKGHSHVYWYRQLPEEGLKFMVYLQKENIIDESGMPKERFSAEFPKEGPSILRIQQVVRGDSAAYFCASSLSRLDEQFFGPGTRLTVL.

The rearrangement joins TRBV5-4 to TRBJ2-2; D is undetermined. Trimming took off 1 base at V and 0 bases at J, with 7 bases between the two ends. This CDR3 is 15 amino acids long. Germline lookup yields CDR1 SGHNT and CDR2 YYREEE (reference sequence). As DNA, the CDR3 is TGTGCCAGCAGCTTGAAGGCAGCGAACACCGGGGAGCTGTTTTTT. It encodes CASSLKAANTGELFF.

This clone was seen more than once but under ten times. This chain uses TRBV4-1 with TRBJ2-2, with a possible D match to TRBD1 (6 bases). CDR1 and CDR2 (germline): MGHRA, YSYEKL. Trimming cost V 3 bases and J 9 bases, with 14 bases left between them. The CDR3 covers 14 residues. CDR3 nucleotides: TGCGCCAGCAGCCAGATCCTACAGGGTAGGGAGCTGTTTTTT. As protein: CASSQILQGRELFF.

The chain joins TRBV5-1 to TRBJ2-7, with TRBD1 matching over 8 bases. V lost 4 bases and J lost 2; bases outside the gene matches: 5. The CDR3 covers 14 residues. Per germline, CDR1 SGHRS and CDR2 YFSETQ. The CDR3, as DNA: TGCGCCAGCAGCCCAGGGGGCGGCCCCTACGAGCAGTACTTC. It is translated as CASSPGGGPYEQYF.

The gene calls are TRBV4-2 and TRBJ2-7, with TRBD2 as a possible D gene (5 bases). V was clipped by 4 bases and J by 3 bases, with 16 bases between them. This CDR3 comprises 15 residues. Germline values: CDR1 LGHNA, CDR2 YNFKEQ. The CDR3 loop is CASSPRRGGYYEQYF. Here the CDR3 DNA reads TGTGCCAGCAGCCCGAGGCGTGGAGGCTACTACGAGCAGTACTTC.

The CDR3 loop reads CASSVTGNTGELFF. CDR3 coding DNA: TGTGCCAGCAGCGTGACAGGGAACACCGGGGAGCTGTTTTTT. This sequence joins TRBV6-1 and TRBJ2-2, with D perhaps TRBD1 (6 bases). There are 14 residues in the CDR3. Germline CDR1 is MNHNS and CDR2 is SASEGT. Trimming removed 6 bases from V and 1 base from J, with 9 bases in between.

The V and J genes are TRBV4-3 and TRBJ1-2, with 8 bases lining up with TRBD1. Looked up from germline, CDR1 is LGHNA and CDR2 is YSLEER. The CDR3 has 15 residues. The V gene end was trimmed by 2 bases and the J gene end by 4 bases; junction bases not matched to a gene: 6. CDR3 DNA sequence: TGCGCCAGCAGCCAAACGACAGGGGAAGGCTATGGCTACACCTTC. The encoded protein is CASSQTTGEGYGYTF.

This clone was seen only a few times. The chain recombines TRBV13 with TRBJ2-7; D remains ambiguous. V was pared by 3 bases and J by 6 bases, with 12 bases between. This CDR3 is 13 amino acids long. In germline, CDR1 is PRHDT, CDR2 FYEKMQ (reference sequence). The CDR3, as DNA: TGTGCCAGCAGCTTTCTCCCTCGTGGCGAGCAGTACTTC. Protein: CASSFLPRGEQYF.

The chain uses TRBV2 and TRBJ1-5; D might be TRBD1 (5 bases). Germline CDR1 is SNHLY and CDR2 is FYNNEI. V was cut by 8 bases and J by 4 bases, with 12 bases left in between. CDR3 length: 13 amino acids. The CDR3 DNA sequence: TGTGCCAGCCGAGGGACTTTTAATCAGCCCCAGCATTTT. It codes for CASRGTFNQPQHF.

In this sample, this clone turned up a few times. V and J are TRBV10-3 and TRBJ1-3; D unresolved. Trimming took off 6 bases at V and 0 bases at J, with 3 bases between the two ends. The germline CDR1 and CDR2 sequences are ENHRY and SYGVKD. The CDR3 totals 12 residues. The CDR3 reads CAIRDSGNTIYF. CDR3 nucleotide sequence: TGTGCCATCAGGGACTCTGGAAACACCATATATTTT.

This clone was seen only a few times. The rearrangement links TRBV2 to TRBJ1-2; D call uncertain. The V gene's germline CDR1 is SNHLY and CDR2 FYNNEI. This CDR3 is built from 15 residues. V lost 10 bases to trimming and J lost 8 bases, with 26 bases between them. Here the CDR3 reads CANNSQDLPLWGYTF. The CDR3 nucleotides are TGTGCCAATAACTCTCAGGACTTACCGTTGTGGGGCTACACCTTC.

V gene TRBV28 combines with J gene TRBJ2-7, with 9 bases matching TRBD1. V shed 1 base and J 3 bases; nucleotides not matched to a gene: 7. CDR1 MDHEN and CDR2 SYDVKM come from the germline V gene. The CDR3 has 16 amino acids. This CDR3 is CASSLFHRDRDYEQYF. DNA of the CDR3: TGTGCCAGCAGTTTATTTCACCGGGACAGGGACTACGAGCAGTACTTC.

This clone was seen a handful of times. The chain has TRBV13 and TRBJ1-4, with D unclear. V was cut by 7 bases and J by 5 bases, with 11 bases left in between. This CDR3 has 13 amino acids. Germline V gene data show CDR1 as PRHDT and CDR2 as FYEKMQ (reference sequence). The CDR3 sequence: CASKQSPNEKLFF. As DNA, the CDR3 is TGTGCCAGCAAGCAGTCCCCCAATGAAAAACTGTTTTTT.

V gene TRBV10-3 combines with J gene TRBJ2-7; the match to TRBD2 covers 8 bases. J gave up 2 bases and V 4 bases, and 4 bases lay outside the gene matches. Germline V gene data show CDR1 as ENHRY and CDR2 as SYGVKD. The CDR3 totals 14 residues. DNA for the CDR3: TGTGCCATCAGTGCGGGAGGGAAACCCTACGAGCAGTACTTC. It yields the protein CAISAGGKPYEQYF.

This clone was seen a handful of times. The J gene is TRBJ2-7, the V gene TRBV7-2; D is undetermined. The germline V and J ends were trimmed by 6 bases and 5 bases, with 17 bases remaining between them. Germline V gives CDR1 SGHTA, CDR2 FQGNSA. This CDR3 spans 14 amino acids. The CDR3, as DNA: TGTGCCAGCAGAGATAACTCGCCTCTGGACGAGCAGTACTTC. The encoded protein is CASRDNSPLDEQYF.

This clone turned up a few times. This rearrangement joins TRBV7-9 to TRBJ2-7, with 10 bases identical to TRBD1. Germline V lookup: CDR1 SEHNR, CDR2 FQNEAQ (reference sequence). The CDR3 length is 15 residues. V lost 6 bases and J lost 4; bases outside the gene matches: 9. The CDR3 sequence is CASRSGTGVSYEQYF. CDR3 nucleotides: TGTGCCAGCAGATCCGGGACAGGGGTTTCGTACGAGCAGTACTTC.

This clone turned up a few times. The CDR3 DNA reads as TGCGCCAGCAGCCACGGCGGGAGAGGGAATGAGCAGTTCTTC. Protein: CASSHGGRGNEQFF. This chain links TRBV4-3 with TRBJ2-1; 7 bases map to TRBD2. This CDR3 has 14 amino acids. Germline V lookup: CDR1 LGHNA, CDR2 YSLEER. V shed 3 bases, J shed 7 bases, and the junction held 6 bases outside the gene matches.

The chain carries TRBV10-3 and TRBJ2-1; TRBD1 aligns across 9 bases. The CDR3 runs to 15 residues. Germline assignment: CDR1 ENHRY and CDR2 SYGVKD. J was trimmed by 6 bases and V by 5 bases; bases with no gene match: 8. CDR3 in amino acids: CAISSGQGKGNEQFF. In DNA form, the CDR3 reads TGTGCCATCAGTAGCGGACAGGGGAAGGGCAATGAGCAGTTCTTC.

This clone showed up just a few times. The chain carries TRBV25-1 and TRBJ2-7, with D maybe TRBD1 (5 bases). This CDR3 contains 14 residues. The V end was cut by 1 base, the J end by 3 bases, with 10 bases between. Germline values: CDR1 MGHDK, CDR2 SYGVNS. This CDR3 is CASSELAGFYEQYF. CDR3 nucleotide sequence: TGTGCCAGCAGTGAATTGGCAGGGTTCTACGAGCAGTACTTC.

The genes are TRBV28 and TRBJ2-7; D is unclear. Germline V CDR1 and CDR2: MDHEN, SYDVKM. Trimming removed 7 bases at V and 7 bases at J, with 17 bases between. The CDR3 loop spans 13 amino acids. Written as DNA, the CDR3 is TGTGCCAGCATTTCCCTCCTGGTAGGGGAGCAGTACTTC. Its translation is CASISLLVGEQYF.

This clone showed up just a few times. This chain joins TRBV7-2 and TRBJ2-3; D is unresolved. Per the germline V gene, CDR1 is SGHTA and CDR2 is FQGNSA. Between the trimmed V and J ends, which lost 1 base and 2 bases, there was a span of 7 bases. There are 14 residues in the CDR3. In nucleotides, the CDR3 is TGTGCCAGCAGCTTAGTTATCTACACAGATACGCAGTATTTT. Protein product: CASSLVIYTDTQYF.

The gene calls are TRBV6-1 and TRBJ2-1, with 7 bases aligning to TRBD1. There are 15 residues in the CDR3. CDR1 is MNHNS, CDR2 SASEGT, per germline. V gave up 5 bases and J gave up 7 bases; unmatched junction bases: 11. The CDR3 here is CASSHGQVRGNEQFF. CDR3 in DNA: TGTGCCAGCAGTCACGGACAGGTGAGAGGGAATGAGCAGTTCTTC.